This is a list of T cell receptor beta chains from one sample in a study of T cell responses to AZD1222 COVID-19 vaccine. Data came from immunoSEQ multiplex PCR; TCRdb stores just in-frame clones and leaves some out. The repertoire has hundreds of thousands of clones, around 93% of them found once; the top ten carry more than 0.8%. Source: peripheral blood, taken on day 0 of MenACWY control vaccination. Receptors originate from an adult in good health. CDR3s include the opening cysteine and the closing phenylalanine or tryptophan. The D gene is left open where the match is weak. Size is omitted from some rows. Given values are once, few, many or a class for expanded clones.

J,D,V,size,DNA,CDR3
TRBJ2-5,TRBD2,TRBV4-1,once,TGCGCCAGCAGTTCTACTAGCGGGGGGGCTTTCGAGACCCAGTACTTC,CASSSTSGGAFETQYF
TRBJ2-1,TRBD1,TRBV5-4,-,TGTGCCAGCAGCTTGGACAGGGGGGTTTTCAATGAGCAGTTCTTC,CASSLDRGVFNEQFF
TRBJ1-1,-,TRBV9,once,TGTGCCAGCAGCCCCCGGCGGGTGAACACTGAAGCTTTCTTT,CASSPRRVNTEAFF
TRBJ1-2,-,TRBV28,-,TGTGCCAGCACCCAATCTCCGGGGGGAGGGACGGCCGGATATGGCTACACCTTC,CASTQSPGGGTAGYGYTF
TRBJ1-4,-,TRBV24-1,-,TGTGCCACCAGTGGAGAGGGACCGGGTGAAAAACTGTTTTTT,CATSGEGPGEKLFF
TRBJ1-2,-,TRBV27,-,TGTGCCAGCGGGACAACTTCCCTTTTTGGTGGCTACACCTTC,CASGTTSLFGGYTF
TRBJ2-6,-,TRBV7-9,once,TGTGCCAGCAGCTTAGTCCCCGATTCCTCTGGGGCCAACGTCCTGACTTTC,CASSLVPDSSGANVLTF
TRBJ2-5,TRBD2,TRBV4-2,-,TGTGCCAGCAGCCAAGATCCTAGCGGGAGCACCCAAGAGACCCAGTACTTC,CASSQDPSGSTQETQYF
TRBJ1-5,-,TRBV21-1,-,TGTGCCAGCAGCAGAAGAAAGCCCGGGAATCAGCCCCAGCATTTT,CASSRRKPGNQPQHF
TRBJ1-2,-,TRBV12-3/TRBV12-4,-,TGTGCCAGCAGTCCATCGGACAGATATGGCTACACCTTC,CASSPSDRYGYTF
TRBJ1-6,TRBD1,TRBV27,-,TGTGCCAGGAGACAGGGTGAGGATTCACCCCTCCACTTT,CARRQGEDSPLHF
TRBJ1-3,-,TRBV5-1,-,TGCGCCAGCAGCTTCGCCGACCGACTCACAAACTCTGGAAACACCATATATTTT,CASSFADRLTNSGNTIYF
TRBJ2-7,-,TRBV2,-,TGTGCCAGCAGTGTGGGCTACGAGCAGTACTTC,CASSVGYEQYF
TRBJ2-5,TRBD1,TRBV4-3,-,TGCGCCAGCAGCCCCCAATCGCCTTCAAGTGGACAGGGGGCGCGAGAGACCCAGTACTTC,CASSPQSPSSGQGARETQYF
TRBJ2-3,-,TRBV6-5,-,TGTGCCAGCAGCCCAAAGGGGGAAGGGACAGATACGCAGTATTTT,CASSPKGEGTDTQYF
TRBJ1-2,-,TRBV5-1,-,TGCGCCAGCAGCTCTGACGGGAGCACGGTTGCCTACACCTTC,CASSSDGSTVAYTF
TRBJ2-7,TRBD1,TRBV3-1/TRBV3-2,-,TGTGCCAGCAGCCGGATACAGGGGAACGAGCAGTACTTC,CASSRIQGNEQYF
TRBJ1-1,TRBD1,TRBV30,many,TGTGCCTGGAGTCCGGGACAGGGGGGCACTGAAGCTTTCTTT,CAWSPGQGGTEAFF
TRBJ2-3,TRBD2,TRBV7-2,-,TGTGCCAGCAGGCCCTTGGGGCTAGCGGGGGCAGATACGCAGTATTTT,CASRPLGLAGADTQYF
TRBJ1-6,-,TRBV5-4,-,TGTGCCAGCAGCTTCGACAGCAATAATTCACCCCTCCACTTT,CASSFDSNNSPLHF
TRBJ1-1,-,TRBV12-3/TRBV12-4,-,TGTGCCAGCAGGGGGGGTTTGAGCACTGAAGCTTTCTTT,CASRGGLSTEAFF
TRBJ1-1,-,TRBV7-9,-,TGTGCCAGCCTTCCCTCGGGGGGCCACACTGAAGCTTTCTTT,CASLPSGGHTEAFF
TRBJ1-2,-,TRBV7-2,few,TGTGCCAGCAGCCCGCTTCCGGACATCGGCTATGGCTACACCTTC,CASSPLPDIGYGYTF
TRBJ2-1,-,TRBV14,-,TGTGCCAGCAGCCAAGAGTTCACAACGGGGAGTGAGCAGTTCTTC,CASSQEFTTGSEQFF
TRBJ2-1,-,TRBV18,-,TGTGCCAGCTCACCTACCGGCGGACACAATGAGCAGTTCTTC,CASSPTGGHNEQFF
TRBJ2-3,TRBD2,TRBV27,-,TGTGCCAGCAGTTCCAAGCGGGGGGCCCTTGCAGATACGCAGTATTTT,CASSSKRGALADTQYF
TRBJ2-5,-,TRBV11-2,-,TGTGCCAGCAGCTTAGATCGCCAGACCCAGTACTTC,CASSLDRQTQYF
TRBJ2-7,TRBD2,TRBV5-1,-,TGCGCCAGCAGCCGGACTAGCGGGGGGTTCGACGAGCAGTACTTC,CASSRTSGGFDEQYF
TRBJ2-1,TRBD2,TRBV11-2,-,TGTGCCAGCAGCGTCGCGGGGGGGCCGGGGGAGCAGTTCTTC,CASSVAGGPGEQFF
TRBJ1-2,-,TRBV5-6,-,TGTGCCAGCAGCTTGCGAGCTAACTATGGCTACACCTTC,CASSLRANYGYTF
TRBJ2-7,TRBD1,TRBV28,-,TGTGCCAGCAGTTTGACAGGGGGGTTGTCCTACGAGCAGTACTTC,CASSLTGGLSYEQYF
TRBJ2-1,TRBD1,TRBV2,-,TGTGCCAGCAGTGAAGCGGGACAGGGGGCGGGAGAGCAGTTCTTC,CASSEAGQGAGEQFF
TRBJ2-7,-,TRBV4-2,-,TGTGCCAGCAGCCCCGACTTGCGGGGCTACGAGCAGTACTTC,CASSPDLRGYEQYF
TRBJ1-2,TRBD1,TRBV18,-,TGTGCCAGCTCACCGGGGCAGGGGGCTTACTATGGCTACACCTTC,CASSPGQGAYYGYTF
TRBJ1-4,-,TRBV4-3,-,TGCGCCAGCAGCCAACATAGGACGTATGAAAAACTGTTTTTT,CASSQHRTYEKLFF
TRBJ2-1,TRBD2,TRBV4-3,-,TGCGCCAGCAGCCGGATGGCGGGGGGGCCATACAATGAGCAGTTCTTC,CASSRMAGGPYNEQFF
TRBJ1-2,-,TRBV27,-,TGTGCCAGCAGACGATCCGGGATCCTAAACCGGGACGGCTACACCTTC,CASRRSGILNRDGYTF
TRBJ2-1,-,TRBV5-3,-,TGTGCCAGAAGCCCCACCGGGACATTCGTACTGCATGAGCAGTTCTTC,CARSPTGTFVLHEQFF
TRBJ1-5,-,TRBV6-1,few,TGTGCCAGCAGTGAACTAGCGGGTAGCAATCAGCCCCAGCATTTT,CASSELAGSNQPQHF
TRBJ1-1,-,TRBV7-9,-,TGTGCCAGCAGCTTATTTAAGTCCCCTCCCCTGGCCACTGAAGCTTTCTTT,CASSLFKSPPLATEAFF
TRBJ1-1,-,TRBV12-5,-,TGTGCTAGTGGTAAGGGACAGAACACTGAAGCTTTCTTT,CASGKGQNTEAFF
TRBJ2-3,-,TRBV11-2,-,TGTGCCAGCAGCTCTGTTCGGGCAGATACGCAGTATTTT,CASSSVRADTQYF
TRBJ1-5,-,TRBV28,-,TGTGCCAGCAGCCTAGGGGGAGCTAATCAGCCCCAGCATTTT,CASSLGGANQPQHF
TRBJ1-4,TRBD1,TRBV9,-,TGTGCCAGCAGCCCCAGGGGGGGAGAAAGGGAAAAACTGTTTTTT,CASSPRGGEREKLFF
TRBJ1-2,-,TRBV6-5,-,TGTGCCAGCAGTTCAAGGGGGTGGGGCTACACCTTC,CASSSRGWGYTF
TRBJ2-3,TRBD2,TRBV24-1,-,TGTGCCACCAGTGATGCCGGGACTAGAATAGATACGCAGTATTTT,CATSDAGTRIDTQYF
TRBJ1-5,-,TRBV6-6,-,TGTGCCAGCAGTTACTCGACAGAAAATCAGCCCCAGCATTTT,CASSYSTENQPQHF
TRBJ2-5,-,TRBV30,-,TGTGCCTGGAGTGTCTCTCTAACCCAGTACTTC,CAWSVSLTQYF
TRBJ1-1,-,TRBV3-1/TRBV3-2,-,TGTGCCAGCACCTCCTCGGGACGGGTACCGAACACTGAAGCTTTCTTT,CASTSSGRVPNTEAFF
TRBJ2-3,TRBD2,TRBV10-3,-,TGTGCCATCAGTGAATATAGCGGGGGGCCCGATACGCAGTATTTT,CAISEYSGGPDTQYF
TRBJ2-2,-,TRBV6-2/TRBV6-3,-,TGTGCCAGCAGTCTAGCGCGTACCGGGGAGCTGTTTTTT,CASSLARTGELFF
TRBJ1-6,-,TRBV4-2,-,TGTGCCAGCAGCCAAGAAAGGGTCTGGTCACCCCTCCACTTT,CASSQERVWSPLHF
TRBJ1-1,-,TRBV19,-,TGTGCCAGTAGTATCGGCAGGGACGCTGAAGCTTTCTTT,CASSIGRDAEAFF
TRBJ1-2,-,TRBV4-3,-,TGCGCCAGCAGCCACAGACAAACTCCTAACTATGGCTACACCTTC,CASSHRQTPNYGYTF
TRBJ1-1,-,TRBV4-1,-,TGCGCCAGCAGCCTTGGGACCAGGGATTTGACTTTCTTT,CASSLGTRDLTFF
TRBJ2-5,-,TRBV18,-,TGTGCCAGCTCACCCTCTGGGGAGACCCAGTACTTC,CASSPSGETQYF
TRBJ1-1,-,TRBV5-6,-,TGTGCCAGCAGCTCGGCATCTCCCGGAGAGGAGGAGGACACTGAAGCTTTCTTT,CASSSASPGEEEDTEAFF
TRBJ1-2,-,TRBV3-1/TRBV3-2,-,TGTGCCAGCAGCCAAGATCAACGGAGGGCGGCCGGGGGGACCTTC,CASSQDQRRAAGGTF
TRBJ2-1,-,TRBV7-6,-,TGTGCCAGCAGCCGGGGGGCTAGCCGTTACAATGAGCAGTTCTTC,CASSRGASRYNEQFF
TRBJ2-1,TRBD2,TRBV6-5,-,TGTGCCAGCAGGCGGACTAGCGGGGGGCTTAATGAGCAGTTCTTC,CASRRTSGGLNEQFF